These 27 T cell receptor beta chains originate from one sample sequenced in a study of blood T cell repertoires in COVID-19. This table comes from immunoSEQ multiplex PCR, and its TCRdb copy is limited to in-frame clones, with some not included. The sample lists more than 100,000 clones, around four fifths occurring once. Sequencing was carried out using peripheral blood. These receptors came from a human donor in a cohort sampled during active COVID-19.

This clone was counted only a few times. The chain's CDR3 is CAWSSGTGPNQPQHF. The DNA for the CDR3 is TGTGCCTGGAGTTCCGGGACAGGTCCCAATCAGCCCCAGCATTTT. The chain carries TRBV30 and TRBJ1-5; TRBD1 matches 8 bases. The germline V gene encodes CDR1 GTSNPN and CDR2 SVGIG (reference sequence). This CDR3 is 15 amino acids long. The J segment lost 3 bases and the V segment lost 2 bases, leaving 6 bases of the junction unmatched.

V usage is TRBV7-9 and J usage is TRBJ2-2, with 8 bases lining up with TRBD2. Germline V CDR1 and CDR2: SEHNR, FQNEAQ (reference sequence). V shed 2 bases and J 3 bases; nucleotides not matched to a gene: 5. The CDR3 runs to 16 residues. CDR3 region: CASSLTAGAYTGELFF. In DNA, the CDR3 is TGTGCCAGCAGCTTAACAGCGGGGGCCTACACCGGGGAGCTGTTTTTT.

V usage is TRBV19 and J usage is TRBJ1-2; the D gene is possibly TRBD1 (6 bases). The germline V gene has CDR1 LNHDA and CDR2 SQIVND (reference sequence). Trimming shortened V by 9 bases and J by 8 bases, and 19 bases separated the two germline ends. The CDR3 sequence is 13 residues long. The DNA for the CDR3 is TGTGCCAGCCGAGGGGGGGGAATGAGCGGCTACACCTTC. Protein sequence: CASRGGGMSGYTF.

The rearrangement joins TRBV15 to TRBJ2-7; TRBD1 agrees at 7 bases. With 2 bases clipped from V and 6 bases from J, the junction kept 10 bases outside the gene matches. The CDR3 totals 15 residues. The germline CDR1 and CDR2 sequences are LNHNV and YYDKDF (reference sequence). The CDR3 region is CATSRTGVFLGEQYF. CDR3 coding DNA: TGTGCCACCAGCAGAACAGGGGTTTTTCTGGGCGAGCAGTACTTC.

This clone has more than one count but fewer than ten. The gene calls are TRBV4-2 and TRBJ1-5; perhaps TRBD1 as D (5 bases). This CDR3 is 15 amino acids long. The V end lost 3 bases, the J end lost 0 bases, and 9 bases lay between the germline ends. CDR1 LGHNA and CDR2 YNFKEQ come from the germline V gene. CDR3 residues: CASSQGGGSNQPQHF. The CDR3 DNA reads TGTGCCAGCAGCCAGGGGGGGGGTAGCAATCAGCCCCAGCATTTT.

The chain joins TRBV6-5 to TRBJ1-3; 9 bases agree with TRBD1. The CDR3 length is 15 residues. The germline V gene has CDR1 MNHEY and CDR2 SVGAGI. Trimming cost V 7 bases and J 2 bases; bases outside gene matches: 6. The CDR3: CASTRGTGTGNTIYF. In DNA form, the CDR3 reads TGTGCCAGCACAAGAGGGACAGGGACTGGAAACACCATATATTTT.

This clone has only a few counts. J is TRBJ1-1 and V is TRBV3-1 (or the pseudogene TRBV3-2); 7 bases are a match to TRBD1. The V gene end was trimmed by 2 bases and the J gene end by 1 base; junction bases not matched to a gene: 4. CDR3 length: 15 residues. The germline CDR1 and CDR2 sequences are LGHDT and YNNKEL (reference sequence). CDR3 loop: CASSQPTGRNTEAFF. For the CDR3, the DNA is TGTGCCAGCAGCCAACCGACAGGGCGGAACACTGAAGCTTTCTTT.

V is TRBV7-9 and J is TRBJ1-4; D call uncertain. Germline CDR1 is SEHNR and CDR2 is FQNEAQ (reference sequence). There are 16 residues in the CDR3. V dropped 5 bases and J dropped 0 bases, with 13 bases sitting between them. CDR3 sequence reads: CASSPRTPSTNEKLFF. The CDR3 bases are TGTGCCAGCAGCCCCCGGACTCCCTCAACTAATGAAAAACTGTTTTTT.

A single count supports this clone. J is TRBJ2-2 and V is TRBV6-5; TRBD2 aligns across 7 bases. The V and J ends lost 2 bases and 6 bases, in that order; junction bases with no gene match: 6. Germline lookup yields CDR1 MNHEY and CDR2 SVGAGI. The length of the CDR3 is 15 residues. CDR3 DNA sequence: TGTGCCAGCAGTTACCGTCCTAGCGGTGCCGGGGAGCTGTTTTTT. It translates to CASSYRPSGAGELFF.

A single count supports this clone. V and J are TRBV4-3 and TRBJ1-2; the D is unclear. V lost 0 bases and J 3 bases, leaving 11 bases between the germline ends. Germline CDR1 and CDR2: LGHNA and YSLEER. The CDR3 extends over 15 amino acids. The chain's CDR3 is CASSQENGRDYGYTF. CDR3 nucleotides: TGCGCCAGCAGCCAAGAAAACGGGCGGGACTATGGCTACACCTTC.

CDR3 in DNA: TGCGCCAGCAGCCTGGCCGGGACTACCCAAGAGACCCAGTACTTC. This encodes CASSLAGTTQETQYF. This chain links TRBV5-1 with TRBJ2-5; 7 nucleotides align to TRBD2. The germline V gene has CDR1 SGHRS and CDR2 YFSETQ. The junction had 7 bases not matched to a gene; V was cut back by 4 bases and J by 1 base. This CDR3 is 15 amino acids long.

CDR3 sequence (DNA): TGTGCCAGCAGCCAAGACGGGACTAGGGCCGATACGCAGTATTTT. The encoded protein is CASSQDGTRADTQYF. The genes are TRBV3-1 (or the pseudogene TRBV3-2) and TRBJ2-3, with TRBD2 identical over 8 bases. The J segment lost 6 bases and the V segment lost 0 bases, leaving 5 bases of the junction unmatched. CDR3 length: 15 residues. The germline CDR1 and CDR2 sequences are LGHDT and YNNKEL (reference sequence).

The rearrangement joins TRBV9 to TRBJ2-1; 8 bases map to TRBD1. CDR3 length equals 15 residues. Germline CDR1 and CDR2: SGDLS and YYNGEE. V gave up 3 bases and J gave up 4 bases; unmatched junction bases: 6. The CDR3 region has the DNA TGTGCCAGCAGCGACGACAGGGGTTGGTACAATGAGCAGTTCTTC. As protein: CASSDDRGWYNEQFF.

This clone turned up a few times. The chain has TRBV12-3 or TRBV12-4 and TRBJ1-4; D call uncertain. The CDR3 loop spans 12 amino acids. V shed 6 bases and J shed 5 bases, with 7 bases lying between them. The CDR3 spells CASRRTNEKLFF. The CDR3, as DNA: TGTGCCAGCAGGCGAACCAATGAAAAACTGTTTTTT.

This chain's CDR3 is CASRPWDRDHTEAFF. The DNA for the CDR3 is TGTGCCAGCCGACCGTGGGACAGGGACCACACTGAAGCTTTCTTT. The genes are TRBV27 and TRBJ1-1, with 9 bases lining up with TRBD1. Germline CDR1 is MNHEY and CDR2 is SMNVEV (reference sequence). This CDR3 is built from 15 residues. With 8 bases clipped from V and 3 bases from J, the junction kept 10 bases outside the gene matches.

The rearrangement joins TRBV12-5 to TRBJ1-3; D is unclear. V was trimmed by 2 bases and J by 2 bases, leaving 7 bases between them. The CDR3 spans 14 residues. The germline gives CDR1 LGHNT, CDR2 FRNRAP. The CDR3 protein is CASGLSGAGNTIYF. In nucleotides, the CDR3 is TGTGCTAGTGGTTTGTCCGGTGCTGGAAACACCATATATTTT. Full variable domain (missing parts from reference TRBV12-5 and TRBJ1-3): DARVTQTPRHKVTEMGQEVTMRCQPILGHNTVFWYRQTMMQGLELLAYFRNRAPLDDSGMPKDRFSAEMPDATLATLKIQPSEPRDSAVYFCASGLSGAGNTIYFGEGSWLTVV.

The CDR3 region has the DNA TGTGCCAGCAGCTTAGCCTTCACAGGGGACACTGAAGCTTTCTTT. This translates into CASSLAFTGDTEAFF. This chain uses TRBV7-2 with TRBJ1-1, with TRBD1 matching over 7 bases. V shed 0 bases and J 3 bases; nucleotides not matched to a gene: 4. The CDR3 extends over 15 amino acids. Germline V gene data show CDR1 as SGHTA and CDR2 as FQGNSA.

Only one count was recorded for this clone. The rearrangement joins TRBV6-5 to TRBJ2-1; no reliable D call. The V end was cut by 4 bases, the J end by 10 bases, with 8 bases between. The germline V gene encodes CDR1 MNHEY and CDR2 SVGAGI. The CDR3 is made up of 11 amino acids. DNA of the CDR3: TGTGCCAGCAGTTCTAGGCGAGAGCAGTTCTTC. It specifies CASSSRREQFF.

This clone turned up a few times. This chain joins TRBV12-5 and TRBJ1-6, with no clear D. Per germline, CDR1 LGHNT and CDR2 FRNRAP. Trimming removed 1 base from V and 14 bases from J, with 9 bases in between. This CDR3 comprises 12 residues. For the CDR3, the DNA is TGTGCTAGTGGTTTGGGCCTCGGGTCCCTCCACTTT. It translates to CASGLGLGSLHF.

Concerning this clone: The sample contains more than one DNA sequence encoding this CDR3. V is TRBV19 and J is TRBJ1-1; no clear D. The CDR3 is 14 amino acids. The V gene lost 1 base and the J gene lost 1 base, with 7 bases spanning the gap. Germline V lookup: CDR1 LNHDA, CDR2 SQIVND (reference sequence). The CDR3 is CASSIGHRNTEAFF. The DNA for the CDR3 is TGTGCCAGTAGTATAGGACATAGGAACACTGAAGCTTTCTTT.

This clone is a singleton in its sample. The chain employs TRBV7-2 and TRBJ1-2; 7 nucleotides match TRBD1. From germline, CDR1 is SGHTA and CDR2 FQGNSA. The CDR3 contains 13 residues. After removal of 7 bases from V and 7 bases from J, the junction contained 9 bases not matched to a gene. DNA for the CDR3: TGTGCCAGCACCCCGGACAGGACAACTGGCTACACCTTC. Translated: CASTPDRTTGYTF.

The chain employs TRBV5-1 and TRBJ2-1, with D possibly TRBD1 on 6 matching bases. The V gene's germline CDR1 is SGHRS and CDR2 YFSETQ. The CDR3 covers 13 residues. Between the trimmed V and J ends, which lost 4 bases and 6 bases, there was a span of 11 bases. CDR3 in amino acids: CASSEGTRNEQFF. The CDR3 DNA follows: TGCGCCAGCAGCGAAGGGACACGCAATGAGCAGTTCTTC.

V is TRBV21-1 and J is TRBJ1-5; TRBD1 reflects the table's D call only, with no check against the DNA. TRBV21-1 is flagged as a pseudogene. CDR3 length equals 16 residues. Here the CDR3 DNA reads TGTGCCAGCAGCACCCCATTCGGCAGGATGAATCAGCCCCAGCATTTT. It codes for CASSTPFGRMNQPQHF.

This clone was seen a few times. The chain employs TRBV7-9 and TRBJ2-7, with no clear D. There are 15 residues in the CDR3. Per germline, CDR1 SEHNR and CDR2 FQNEAQ (reference sequence). Trimming took 3 bases from V and 1 from J, leaving 13 bases between them. The CDR3 DNA reads TGTGCCAGCAGCTTCCAACATGGCCTTTCCTACGAGCAGTACTTC. Encoded protein: CASSFQHGLSYEQYF.

The chain couples TRBV7-2 to TRBJ2-2, with D perhaps matching TRBD2 (6 bases). The CDR3 sequence is 16 residues long. Deletions cut 3 bases from V and 7 bases from J, with 18 bases between. Per the germline V gene, CDR1 is SGHTA and CDR2 is FQGNSA. The CDR3 protein is CASSFGLGGEVGELFF. DNA for the CDR3: TGTGCCAGCAGCTTCGGACTCGGAGGGGAGGTCGGGGAGCTGTTTTTT.

The chain combines TRBV27 with TRBJ2-3; TRBD1 matches at 7 bases. The ends lost 6 bases at V and 5 bases at J; junction bases unmatched: 8. Germline CDR1 MNHEY, CDR2 SMNVEV (reference sequence). The CDR3 loop spans 14 amino acids. The CDR3 protein is CASSLTGSGDTQYF. In nucleotides, the CDR3 is TGTGCCAGCAGCCTGACAGGGTCGGGAGATACGCAGTATTTT.

This chain uses TRBV5-1 with TRBJ2-5; 7 nucleotides line up with TRBD2. V lost 4 bases, J lost 2 bases, and 8 bases stayed unmatched. The CDR3 contains 15 residues. In germline, CDR1 is SGHRS, CDR2 YFSETQ. CDR3 region: CASSQRDGRQETQYF. CDR3 in DNA: TGCGCCAGCAGCCAGCGGGACGGCAGACAAGAGACCCAGTACTTC.